These 23 T cell receptor beta chains were all obtained from the same sample, sequenced in a study of siplizumab effects on memory and regulatory T cells. The repertoire was sequenced with immunoSEQ multiplex PCR; TCRdb's copy has only in-frame clones and lacks some. The table includes over 100,000 clones, around 93% detected once. Sample: non-Treg CD4+ T cells sorted from blood. The receptors derive from a human donor in good health.

The V and J genes are TRBV19 and TRBJ1-5, with D possibly TRBD1 on 6 matching bases. CDR3 size: 15 residues. Germline V gene sequence: CDR1 LNHDA, CDR2 SQIVND (reference sequence). With 3 bases removed from V and 4 bases from J, the gap between germline ends came to 13 bases. DNA of the CDR3: TGTGCCAGTAGTATGGGAGGGGGGGAGAATCAGCCCCAGCATTTT. This encodes CASSMGGGENQPQHF.

The J gene is TRBJ2-5, the V gene TRBV9, with TRBD2 matching 9 bases. The junction had 8 bases not matched to a gene; V was cut back by 3 bases and J by 2 bases. The germline CDR1 and CDR2 sequences are SGDLS and YYNGEE. The CDR3 consists of 16 residues. Here the CDR3 reads CASSDFSGGQQETQYF. CDR3 DNA: TGTGCCAGCAGCGATTTTAGCGGGGGACAACAAGAGACCCAGTACTTC.

There are a few counts of this clone. This sequence joins TRBV6-5 and TRBJ2-7; 11 bases align to TRBD2. CDR3 length equals 15 residues. From germline, CDR1 is MNHEY and CDR2 SVGAGI. V lost 6 bases to trimming and J lost 1 base; unmatched junction nucleotides: 5. The CDR3 sequence: CASSPGLAVSYEQYF. The CDR3 DNA reads TGTGCCAGCAGCCCGGGACTAGCGGTATCCTACGAGCAGTACTTC.

This clone was seen just once. The V and J genes are TRBV18 and TRBJ2-7, with D perhaps matching TRBD1 (5 bases). The CDR3 contains 14 residues. Between the trimmed V and J ends, which lost 6 bases and 2 bases, there was a span of 14 bases. Germline CDR1 is KGHSH and CDR2 is LQKENI. CDR3 in DNA: TGTGCCAGCTCTCAAGGGGTGGAAGCCTACGAGCAGTACTTC. Protein sequence: CASSQGVEAYEQYF.

V gene TRBV29-1 combines with J gene TRBJ2-7; D not resolved. The CDR3 length is 12 residues. Germline V gives CDR1 SQVTM, CDR2 ANQGSEA. V lost 6 bases, J lost 0 bases, and 9 bases lay in between. This CDR3 is CSVGHTSYEQYF. In nucleotides, the CDR3 is TGCAGCGTAGGTCACACCTCCTACGAGCAGTACTTC.

The chain recombines TRBV18 with TRBJ1-1; D is ambiguous. The CDR3 is made up of 15 amino acids. Germline V gene sequence: CDR1 KGHSH, CDR2 LQKENI. The V gene lost 2 bases and the J gene lost 1 base, with 11 bases spanning the gap. In DNA, the CDR3 is TGTGCCAGCTCACCAGGGTTAGAGGGGAACACTGAAGCTTTCTTT. Its protein is CASSPGLEGNTEAFF.

This chain connects TRBV7-2 to TRBJ2-7; TRBD1 matches at 9 bases. CDR1 and CDR2 from the germline V gene are SGHTA and FQGNSA. V was clipped by 5 bases and J by 4 bases; unmatched bases: 6. The CDR3 runs 14 residues. CDR3 sequence: CASSPGQGGYEQYF. In nucleotides, the CDR3 is TGTGCCAGCAGCCCGGGACAGGGTGGGTACGAGCAGTACTTC.

This chain uses TRBV7-3 with TRBJ2-7, with 10 bases that match TRBD1. CDR1 is SGHTA, CDR2 FQGTGA, per germline. The length of the CDR3 is 12 residues. V lost 5 bases to trimming and J lost 7 bases; unmatched junction nucleotides: 2. This CDR3 is CASSRDRGEQYF. In DNA form, the CDR3 reads TGTGCCAGCAGCCGGGACAGGGGTGAGCAGTACTTC.

The V call is TRBV7-3, the J call TRBJ2-3; D call uncertain. V was clipped by 4 bases and J by 2 bases, with 10 bases between them. Germline loops: CDR1 SGHTA, CDR2 FQGTGA. The CDR3 is made up of 14 amino acids. The CDR3 DNA reads TGTGCCAGCAGCTACTCTAGTTCCACAGATACGCAGTATTTT. Translation gives CASSYSSSTDTQYF. Based on the CDR3 plus reference TRBV7-3 and TRBJ2-3, the full variable domain is GAGVSQTPSNKVTEKGKYVELRCDPISGHTALYWYRQSLGQGPEFLIYFQGTGAADDSGLPNDRFFAVRPEGSVSTLKIQRTERGDSAVYLCASSYSSSTDTQYFGPGTRLTVL.

This rearrangement joins TRBV28 to TRBJ1-1; D ambiguous. Trimming stripped 1 base from V and 5 bases from J, with 8 bases between. The CDR3 has 13 amino acids. The germline gives CDR1 MDHEN, CDR2 SYDVKM. This CDR3 reads CASSLSGKTEAFF. The CDR3 DNA reads as TGTGCCAGCAGTTTATCCGGGAAGACTGAAGCTTTCTTT.

The gene calls are TRBV6-1 and TRBJ1-5; D gene ambiguous. CDR1 and CDR2 from the germline V gene are MNHNS and SASEGT. This CDR3 region has 15 residues. Trimming stripped 4 bases from V and 2 bases from J, with 12 bases between. DNA for the CDR3: TGTGCCAGCAGTGCGCCCGGAAGGGGCAATCAGCCCCAGCATTTT. This translates into CASSAPGRGNQPQHF.

The J gene is TRBJ2-7, the V gene TRBV27, with D tentatively TRBD1 (6 bases). Germline lookup yields CDR1 MNHEY and CDR2 SMNVEV (reference sequence). This CDR3 is built from 13 residues. The V end was cut by 2 bases, the J end by 3 bases, with 8 bases between. The CDR3 DNA follows: TGTGCCAGCAGTTTAGGGGGCAGCTACGAGCAGTACTTC. Its translation: CASSLGGSYEQYF.

The chain is built from TRBV2 and TRBJ2-7; maybe TRBD1 (6 bases). Deletions cut 8 bases from V and 2 bases from J, with 10 bases between. Germline-derived CDR1 and CDR2 are SNHLY and FYNNEI. The CDR3 runs 12 residues. CDR3: CASGGGAYEQYF. The CDR3 nucleotides are TGTGCCAGCGGGGGCGGAGCCTACGAGCAGTACTTC. The full variable domain, with the rest looked up from reference TRBV2 and TRBJ2-7, is EPEVTQTPSHQVTQMGQEVILRCVPISNHLYFYWYRQILGQKVEFLVSFYNNEISEKSEIFDDQFSVERPDGSNFTLKIRSTKLEDSAMYFCASGGGAYEQYFGPGTRLTVT.

This sequence joins TRBV6-1 and TRBJ2-2, with D unresolved. This CDR3 is 15 amino acids long. V was pared by 7 bases and J by 5 bases, with 17 bases between. Germline V gene sequence: CDR1 MNHNS, CDR2 SASEGT. Here the CDR3 reads CASTLIPGLTGELFF. In DNA, the CDR3 is TGTGCCAGCACACTTATTCCGGGTCTTACCGGGGAGCTGTTTTTT.

J is TRBJ2-1 and V is TRBV2, with TRBD1 matching 10 bases. The V and J ends lost 7 bases and 9 bases, in that order; junction bases with no gene match: 12. Germline V gives CDR1 SNHLY, CDR2 FYNNEI. The CDR3 loop spans 15 amino acids. The CDR3 region is CASNQGQGGTGEQFF. CDR3 nucleotides: TGTGCCAGCAACCAAGGACAGGGGGGAACGGGTGAGCAGTTCTTC. Together with reference TRBV2 and TRBJ2-1, the CDR3 gives the full variable domain: EPEVTQTPSHQVTQMGQEVILRCVPISNHLYFYWYRQILGQKVEFLVSFYNNEISEKSEIFDDQFSVERPDGSNFTLKIRSTKLEDSAMYFCASNQGQGGTGEQFFGPGTRLTVL.

Remarks on this clone: The identical CDR3 is also encoded by other nucleotide sequences in the sample. This rearrangement joins TRBV18 to TRBJ2-3; D remains ambiguous. Trimming removed 2 bases from V and 2 bases from J, with 2 bases in between. In germline, CDR1 is KGHSH, CDR2 LQKENI. This CDR3 spans 12 amino acids. The CDR3 DNA reads as TGTGCCAGCTCACCAGCCACAGATACGCAGTATTTT. This encodes CASSPATDTQYF.

This clone was seen more than once but under ten times. The rearrangement uses TRBV28 and TRBJ1-5; a possible D gene is TRBD1 (6 bases). Trimming left V 5 bases short and J 6 bases short, with 11 bases between. Germline V gene lookup returns CDR1 MDHEN and CDR2 SYDVKM. This CDR3 region has 13 residues. CDR3 sequence: CASSGNRAQPQHF. In DNA, the CDR3 is TGTGCCAGCAGTGGGAACAGGGCTCAGCCCCAGCATTTT.

This clone has only one observation. CDR3 coding DNA: TGTGCCAGCAGTACTAAATCAACTGGACAAAGTCGGGCCAACGTCCTGACTTTC. Translated, it gives CASSTKSTGQSRANVLTF. The rearrangement uses TRBV25-1 and TRBJ2-6, with a possible D match to TRBD1 (5 bases). CDR3 length: 18 amino acids. Germline assignment: CDR1 MGHDK and CDR2 SYGVNS. V lost 5 bases, J lost 5 bases, and 22 bases lay in between.

V is TRBV9 and J is TRBJ2-7, with TRBD2 matching 15 bases. The germline CDR1 and CDR2 sequences are SGDLS and YYNGEE. V lost 4 bases, J lost 1 base, and 6 bases stayed unmatched. The CDR3 is made up of 17 amino acids. As DNA, the CDR3 is TGTGCCAGCAGCCCACGGGGACTAGCGGGGGGATCCTACGAGCAGTACTTC. Its translation: CASSPRGLAGGSYEQYF. Combining the CDR3 with reference TRBV9 and TRBJ2-7 gives the whole variable domain DSGVTQTPKHLITATGQRVTLRCSPRSGDLSVYWYQQSLDQGLQFLIQYYNGEERAKGNILERFSAQQFPDLHSELNLSSLELGDSALYFCASSPRGLAGGSYEQYFGPGTRLTVT.

The chain is built from TRBV4-2 and TRBJ1-1; 7 bases are a match to TRBD1. CDR3 size: 16 residues. The germline gives CDR1 LGHNA, CDR2 YNFKEQ. V trimming: 0 bases; J trimming: 6 bases; junction bases outside the gene matches: 10. The CDR3 DNA follows: TGTGCCAGCAGCCAAGATTGGCGACAGGGAGTGTCTGAAGCTTTCTTT. It is translated as CASSQDWRQGVSEAFF.

The chain employs TRBV28 and TRBJ1-1; 9 bases align to TRBD1. The CDR3 contains 14 residues. The junction had 1 base not matched to a gene; V was cut back by 5 bases and J by 0 bases. Per germline, CDR1 MDHEN and CDR2 SYDVKM. The CDR3 reads CASSDRGMNTEAFF. As DNA, the CDR3 is TGTGCCAGCAGTGACAGGGGGATGAACACTGAAGCTTTCTTT.

The chain is built from TRBV5-1 and TRBJ2-7; TRBD2 is a possible D gene (6 bases). With 2 bases removed from V and 4 bases from J, the gap between germline ends came to 16 bases. Germline V CDR1 and CDR2: SGHRS, YFSETQ. There are 15 residues in the CDR3. The DNA of the CDR3 is TGCGCCAGCAGCTTAAATACCGGGGGAAGATACGAGCAGTACTTC. Its translation is CASSLNTGGRYEQYF.

The J gene is TRBJ2-5, the V gene TRBV4-2, with TRBD1 matching 11 bases. V lost 1 base to trimming and J lost 5 bases; unmatched junction nucleotides: 9. In germline, CDR1 is LGHNA, CDR2 YNFKEQ. This CDR3 is 17 amino acids long. DNA of the CDR3: TGTGCCAGCAGCCAAGGGGCCTCCGGGACAGGGGGGGAGACCCAGTACTTC. Translation gives CASSQGASGTGGETQYF.